These 17 T cell receptor beta chains originate from one sample sequenced in a study of T-cell reconstitution after alpha-beta-depleted transplantation in children. Preparing the TCRbeta library involved the use of unique molecular identifiers. TCRdb processed the PCR reads anew with MiXCR; each CDR3 protein has one entry. The sample records roughly 570,000 distinct CDR3 sequences, roughly 30% being singletons. The sequencing here drew on PBMCs, taken before TCRalphabeta/CD19-depleted stem cell transplant. The source of these receptors is a boy less than two years old with Wiskott-Aldrich syndrome, due to receive a stem cell transplant.

The V and J genes are TRBV20-1 and TRBJ2-7, with D hard to call. Germline loops: CDR1 DFQATT, CDR2 SNEGSKA (reference sequence). CDR3 size: 13 residues. The ends were cut back, 6 bases at V and 6 bases at J, with 18 bases in the middle. The CDR3 region is CSARPLSVSEQYF. CDR3 coding DNA: TGCAGTGCCCGTCCGCTGAGTGTGAGCGAGCAGTACTTC.

This clonotype was seen a handful of times. The rearrangement uses TRBV7-2 and TRBJ2-5, with TRBD2 matching 14 bases. V shed 5 bases and J 2 bases; nucleotides not matched to a gene: 7. Germline values: CDR1 SGHTA, CDR2 FQGNSA. This CDR3 is 17 amino acids long. In DNA, the CDR3 is TGTGCCAGCAGCGCCGGACTAGCGGGAGGTAGACAAGAGACCCAGTACTTC. Its protein product is CASSAGLAGGRQETQYF.

This clonotype was picked up a small number of times. The gene calls are TRBV6-5 and TRBJ2-5, with a possible D match to TRBD2 (5 bases). CDR1 and CDR2 from the germline V gene are MNHEY and SVGAGI. The CDR3 is 14 residues long. Trimming removed 2 bases from V and 7 bases from J, with 14 bases in between. CDR3 sequence (DNA): TGTGCCAGCAGTTACGGTCTAGCTGCTCCGACCCAGTACTTC. Protein sequence: CASSYGLAAPTQYF.

This clonotype showed up just a few times. The chain links TRBV20-1 to TRBJ2-1; 11 nucleotides match TRBD2. Unmatched junction bases numbered 4, after V lost 0 bases and J lost 0 bases. Germline CDR1 DFQATT, CDR2 SNEGSKA (reference sequence). This CDR3 spans 17 amino acids. The CDR3, as DNA: TGCAGTGCTAGAGATGATGGACTAGCGGGCTCCTACAATGAGCAGTTCTTC. This translates into CSARDDGLAGSYNEQFF.

The chain combines TRBV20-1 with TRBJ2-1; D is undetermined. CDR3 length equals 15 residues. Germline V gene data show CDR1 as DFQATT and CDR2 as SNEGSKA (reference sequence). V gave up 0 bases and J gave up 10 bases, with 19 bases separating them. The CDR3 is CSARELLRSQAEQFF. DNA for the CDR3: TGCAGTGCTAGAGAATTGTTGAGAAGTCAGGCCGAGCAGTTCTTC.

This clonotype was seen a handful of times. The chain employs TRBV20-1 and TRBJ2-1, with a weak D call TRBD2 (6 bases). V was shortened by 7 bases and J by 4 bases, with 14 bases between the two germline ends. The CDR3 loop spans 13 amino acids. The germline V gene encodes CDR1 DFQATT and CDR2 SNEGSKA (reference sequence). The CDR3 loop is CSGGLALYNEQFF. The CDR3 DNA sequence: TGCAGTGGTGGCCTAGCGCTTTACAATGAGCAGTTCTTC.

This chain's CDR3 is CASSQYDSPYGYTF. The CDR3, as DNA: TGTGCCAGCAGCCAGTACGATAGCCCCTATGGCTACACCTTC. The chain combines TRBV7-3 with TRBJ1-2; D gene unclear. Between the trimmed V and J ends, which lost 5 bases and 4 bases, there was a span of 14 bases. CDR1 is SGHTA and CDR2 is FQGTGA in the germline V gene. This CDR3 has 14 residues. Filled out from reference TRBV7-3 and TRBJ1-2, the complete variable domain reads GAGVSQTPSNKVTEKGKYVELRCDPISGHTALYWYRQSLGQGPEFLIYFQGTGAADDSGLPNDRFFAVRPEGSVSTLKIQRTERGDSAVYLCASSQYDSPYGYTFGSGTRLTVV.

V and J are TRBV28 and TRBJ2-1; D may match TRBD1 or TRBD2 (5 bases each). The CDR3 sequence is 16 residues long. From germline, CDR1 is MDHEN and CDR2 SYDVKM. V lost 6 bases, J lost 6 bases, and 21 bases lay in between. This chain's CDR3 is CASRTVSAAGLNEQFF. CDR3 sequence (DNA): TGTGCCAGCAGGACAGTTAGCGCCGCCGGGCTCAATGAGCAGTTCTTC. Complete variable domain (other parts from reference TRBV28 and TRBJ2-1): DVKVTQSSRYLVKRTGEKVFLECVQDMDHENMFWYRQDPGLGLRLIYFSYDVKMKEKGDIPEGYSVSREKKERFSLILESASTNQTSMYLCASRTVSAAGLNEQFFGPGTRLTVL.

This chain links TRBV10-3 with TRBJ2-1; D remains ambiguous. The germline gives CDR1 ENHRY, CDR2 SYGVKD. The germline V and J ends were trimmed by 5 bases and 9 bases, with 14 bases remaining between them. The CDR3 is made up of 13 amino acids. This CDR3 is CAISKKISREQFF. The DNA for the CDR3 is TGTGCCATCAGTAAAAAAATATCCCGTGAGCAGTTCTTC.

This clonotype has more than one count but fewer than ten. V is TRBV7-2 and J is TRBJ1-1; D not resolved. Trimming stripped 2 bases from V and 3 bases from J, with 4 bases between. This CDR3 spans 12 amino acids. CDR1 SGHTA and CDR2 FQGNSA come from the germline V gene. The CDR3 sequence is CASSLLYTEAFF. CDR3 in DNA: TGTGCCAGCAGCTTATTGTACACTGAAGCTTTCTTT.

This clonotype was observed a few times. The chain has TRBV7-9 and TRBJ2-1, with D uncertain. CDR3 size: 13 residues. V was clipped by 2 bases and J by 4 bases, with 6 bases between them. Germline values: CDR1 SEHNR, CDR2 FQNEAQ (reference sequence). The CDR3 protein is CASSLKVYNEQFF. The CDR3 coding sequence is TGTGCCAGCAGCTTAAAGGTTTACAATGAGCAGTTCTTC.

This clonotype was counted a few times. The rearrangement uses TRBV15 and TRBJ2-1; a weak D match, TRBD2 (5 bases). V was cut by 0 bases and J by 7 bases, with 16 bases left in between. Germline loops: CDR1 LNHNV, CDR2 YYDKDF (reference sequence). There are 16 residues in the CDR3. The CDR3 DNA is TGTGCCACCAGCAGAGATACGGCCCGAACGGGGAATGAGCAGTTCTTC. Amino acids: CATSRDTARTGNEQFF. Filled out from reference TRBV15 and TRBJ2-1, the complete variable domain reads DAMVIQNPRYQVTQFGKPVTLSCSQTLNHNVMYWYQQKSSQAPKLLFHYYDKDFNNEADTPDNFQSRRPNTSFCFLDIRSPGLGDTAMYLCATSRDTARTGNEQFFGPGTRLTVL.

This chain connects TRBV5-1 to TRBJ1-2; D ambiguous. This CDR3 has 13 amino acids. V lost 0 bases to trimming and J lost 6 bases, with 9 bases between them. CDR1 is SGHRS, CDR2 YFSETQ, per germline. The CDR3 sequence: CASSLGRLDGYTF. CDR3 DNA sequence: TGCGCCAGCAGCTTGGGCAGATTAGATGGCTACACCTTC.

This chain connects TRBV29-1 to TRBJ2-7, with D tentatively TRBD1 or TRBD2 (5 bases each). The V gene lost 8 bases and the J gene lost 6 bases, with 17 bases spanning the gap. CDR3 size: 12 residues. Germline V gene data show CDR1 as SQVTM and CDR2 as ANQGSEA. Written as DNA, the CDR3 is TGCAGCTCCCTGGGGGTTCTAGGCGAGCAGTACTTC. This sequence encodes CSSLGVLGEQYF.

CDR3 loop: CASRVLAGGPHEQYF. The CDR3 DNA reads as TGTGCCAGCAGGGTACTAGCGGGAGGGCCACACGAGCAGTACTTC. The rearrangement uses TRBV2 and TRBJ2-7; TRBD2 matches at 13 bases. The CDR3 runs to 15 residues. Germline values: CDR1 SNHLY, CDR2 FYNNEI. V dropped 6 bases and J dropped 5; count of bases not matched to a gene: 7. The full variable domain, in which reference TRBV2 and TRBJ2-7 provide the parts outside the CDR3, is EPEVTQTPSHQVTQMGQEVILRCVPISNHLYFYWYRQILGQKVEFLVSFYNNEISEKSEIFDDQFSVERPDGSNFTLKIRSTKLEDSAMYFCASRVLAGGPHEQYFGPGTRLTVT.

This clonotype was observed a few times. The V gene is TRBV5-6, the J gene TRBJ2-7; the D gene is possibly TRBD2 (6 bases). In germline, CDR1 is SGHDT, CDR2 YYEEEE. Trimming pared 4 bases from V and 3 bases from J, leaving 17 bases between. This CDR3 spans 15 amino acids. CDR3 sequence reads: CASSGRRQKNYEQYF. The CDR3 region has the DNA TGTGCCAGCAGCGGGAGGAGACAGAAAAACTACGAGCAGTACTTC.

This clonotype was recorded a few times. The chain uses TRBV7-2 and TRBJ2-1; D possibly matches TRBD1 or TRBD2 (5 bases each). V lost 1 base to trimming and J lost 4 bases, with 11 bases between them. The germline V gene has CDR1 SGHTA and CDR2 FQGNSA. This CDR3 is 15 amino acids long. CDR3 sequence: CASSLGRDPYNEQFF. The CDR3 DNA sequence: TGTGCCAGCAGCTTAGGTAGGGACCCATACAATGAGCAGTTCTTC.